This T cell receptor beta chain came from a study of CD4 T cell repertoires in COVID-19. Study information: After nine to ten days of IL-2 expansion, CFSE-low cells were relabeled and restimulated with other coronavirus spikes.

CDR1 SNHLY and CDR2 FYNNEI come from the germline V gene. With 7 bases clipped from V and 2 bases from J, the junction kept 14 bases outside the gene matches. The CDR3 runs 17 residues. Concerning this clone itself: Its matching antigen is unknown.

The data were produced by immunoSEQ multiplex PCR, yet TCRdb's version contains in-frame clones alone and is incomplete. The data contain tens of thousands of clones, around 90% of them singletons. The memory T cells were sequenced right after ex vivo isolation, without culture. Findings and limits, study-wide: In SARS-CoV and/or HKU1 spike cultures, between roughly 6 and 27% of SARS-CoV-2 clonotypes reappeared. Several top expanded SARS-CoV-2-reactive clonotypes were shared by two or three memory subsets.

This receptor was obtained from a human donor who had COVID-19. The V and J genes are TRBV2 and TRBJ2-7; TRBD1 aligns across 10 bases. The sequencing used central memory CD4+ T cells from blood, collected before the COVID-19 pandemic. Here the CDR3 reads CASKGTGDMNSAYEQYF. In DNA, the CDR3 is TGTGCCAGCAAAGGGACAGGGGATATGAATAGCGCCTACGAGCAGTACTTC.